Following are 20 T cell receptor beta chains from one sample sequenced in a study of T cells after yellow fever vaccination. TCRdb reanalysed the 5' RACE reads using MiXCR and keeps one entry per CDR3 protein. Among approximately 600,000 distinct CDR3 sequences, 9% to 15% were seen once, and the ten largest hold around 14%. Sequenced here: PBMCs, sampled on the day of the yellow fever booster vaccination. The source of these receptors is a man aged 25 to 40 who received the YFV17D yellow fever vaccine.

The chain employs TRBV2 and TRBJ2-5, with a possible D match to TRBD2 (5 bases). This CDR3 comprises 13 residues. The V gene lost 7 bases and the J gene lost 3 bases, with 12 bases spanning the gap. Germline CDR1 reads SNHLY; CDR2 reads FYNNEI. In nucleotides, the CDR3 is TGTGCCAGCATGAGGGCAGAAGAAGAGACCCAGTACTTC. This sequence encodes CASMRAEEETQYF.

This sequence joins TRBV5-1 and TRBJ2-2; D unclear. Looked up from germline, CDR1 is SGHRS and CDR2 is YFSETQ. V was clipped by 4 bases and J by 5 bases, with 6 bases between them. CDR3 length: 12 residues. DNA of the CDR3: TGCGCCAGCAGCGCATTGACCGGGGAGCTGTTTTTT. Protein product: CASSALTGELFF.

Only a few counts were recorded for this clonotype. The chain is built from TRBV5-1 and TRBJ2-7; possible D gene TRBD1, 5 bases. Between the trimmed V and J ends, which lost 4 bases and 3 bases, there was a span of 14 bases. Germline CDR1 SGHRS, CDR2 YFSETQ. The CDR3 runs to 14 residues. The CDR3 region has the DNA TGCGCCAGCAGCCCCGTCCTAAGGGGCTACGAGCAGTACTTC. It specifies CASSPVLRGYEQYF.

The sample holds a few counts of this clonotype. The CDR3 DNA is TGCGCCAGCAGCACATTCACGCAGGGGGCTAACTATGGCTACACCTTC. Translation: CASSTFTQGANYGYTF. The chain combines TRBV5-1 with TRBJ1-2, with 7 bases matching TRBD1. Per germline, CDR1 SGHRS and CDR2 YFSETQ. CDR3 length: 16 residues. J was trimmed by 0 bases and V by 4 bases; bases with no gene match: 9.

The V gene is TRBV29-1, the J gene TRBJ2-7; D could derive from TRBD1 or TRBD2 (5 bases each). Trimming cost V 4 bases and J 3 bases, with 16 bases left between them. Germline V gene data show CDR1 as SQVTM and CDR2 as ANQGSEA. The CDR3 totals 14 residues. CDR3 nucleotide sequence: TGCAGCGTTGGGGGCCGGGACGAAAACTACGAGCAGTACTTC. Translation: CSVGGRDENYEQYF.

In this sample, this clonotype turned up a few times. The rearrangement uses TRBV12-3 or TRBV12-4 and TRBJ2-7; no clear D gene. V lost 6 bases to trimming and J lost 4 bases, with 10 bases between them. The CDR3 runs 12 residues. The CDR3 DNA reads TGTGCCAGCAGCGAGGAACCATACGAGCAGTACTTC. It is translated as CASSEEPYEQYF.

The chain has TRBV27 and TRBJ2-1; no firm D call. V was cut by 1 base and J by 5 bases, with 12 bases left in between. The CDR3 runs 15 residues. Germline values: CDR1 MNHEY, CDR2 SMNVEV (reference sequence). The CDR3 nucleotides read TGTGCCAGCAGTTTATACGGAGAGGCCCACAATGAGCAGTTCTTC. It yields the protein CASSLYGEAHNEQFF.

This clonotype was counted ten times or more. V gene TRBV20-1 combines with J gene TRBJ2-5, with D perhaps matching TRBD2 (5 bases). Germline CDR1 reads DFQATT; CDR2 reads SNEGSKA (reference sequence). The CDR3 extends over 13 amino acids. Trimming left V 5 bases short and J 1 base short, with 11 bases between. In nucleotides, the CDR3 is TGCAGTGCTGTCCGGACTCTCCAAGAGACCCAGTACTTC. This sequence encodes CSAVRTLQETQYF.

This clonotype was seen more than once but under ten times. The chain has TRBV10-3 and TRBJ1-6; D is ambiguous. This CDR3 contains 12 residues. With 2 bases removed from V and 9 bases from J, the gap between germline ends came to 5 bases. From germline, CDR1 is ENHRY and CDR2 SYGVKD. Here the CDR3 DNA reads TGTGCCATCAGTGAGGATGGTTCACCCCTCCACTTT. Residues: CAISEDGSPLHF.

This clonotype was seen more than once but under ten times. This chain joins TRBV20-1 and TRBJ2-7, with TRBD1 matching over 9 bases. The V gene's germline CDR1 is DFQATT and CDR2 SNEGSKA (reference sequence). The CDR3 runs to 14 residues. V lost 6 bases, J lost 0 bases, and 6 bases stayed unmatched. The CDR3 reads CSAGGQGSSYEQYF. The CDR3 DNA follows: TGCAGTGCAGGTGGACAGGGGAGCTCCTACGAGCAGTACTTC.

This clonotype was picked up a small number of times. The chain couples TRBV5-6 to TRBJ1-1, with TRBD1 matching over 8 bases. Germline loops: CDR1 SGHDT, CDR2 YYEEEE. V was clipped by 2 bases and J by 8 bases; unmatched bases: 5. This CDR3 contains 13 residues. This chain's CDR3 is CASSLPTGGEAFF. The CDR3 DNA sequence: TGTGCCAGCAGCTTACCCACAGGGGGGGAAGCTTTCTTT.

The CDR3 sequence: CATSRPPETQYF. CDR3 DNA sequence: TGTGCCACCAGTAGACCCCCAGAGACCCAGTACTTC. The chain links TRBV15 to TRBJ2-5; D is undetermined. The CDR3 runs 12 residues. From germline, CDR1 is LNHNV and CDR2 YYDKDF (reference sequence). V lost 6 bases and J 4 bases, leaving 9 bases between the germline ends.

There are a few counts of this clonotype. This chain uses TRBV20-1 with TRBJ2-7; D gene unclear. Germline values: CDR1 DFQATT, CDR2 SNEGSKA (reference sequence). The CDR3 length is 16 residues. The V end lost 0 bases, the J end lost 5 bases, and 20 bases lay between the germline ends. CDR3 nucleotides: TGCAGTGCTAGAGATCAAGCGCGGCGAAAAGGCGACGAGCAGTACTTC. Protein: CSARDQARRKGDEQYF.

This clonotype was found a few times. The chain uses TRBV5-1 and TRBJ2-3; 7 bases map to TRBD2. J lost 5 bases, V lost 1 base, and 10 bases had no gene match. The CDR3 sequence is 16 residues long. Germline CDR1 SGHRS, CDR2 YFSETQ. The CDR3 loop is CASSLLSGGGGDTQYF. In DNA, the CDR3 is TGCGCCAGCAGCTTGCTTTCGGGAGGAGGTGGAGATACGCAGTATTTT. Drawing the rest from reference TRBV5-1 and TRBJ2-3, the complete variable domain is KAGVTQTPRYLIKTRGQQVTLSCSPISGHRSVSWYQQTPGQGLQFLFEYFSETQRNKGNFPGRFSGRQFSNSRSEMNVSTLELGDSALYLCASSLLSGGGGDTQYFGPGTRLTVL.

The chain links TRBV18 to TRBJ2-5; 8 bases line up with TRBD1. In germline, CDR1 is KGHSH, CDR2 LQKENI. J gave up 3 bases and V 2 bases, and 2 bases lay outside the gene matches. This CDR3 contains 14 residues. CDR3 amino acids: CASSPWGQEETQYF. CDR3 nucleotide sequence: TGTGCCAGCTCACCATGGGGACAGGAAGAGACCCAGTACTTC. Based on the CDR3 plus reference TRBV18 and TRBJ2-5, the full variable domain is NAGVMQNPRHLVRRRGQEARLRCSPMKGHSHVYWYRQLPEEGLKFMVYLQKENIIDESGMPKERFSAEFPKEGPSILRIQQVVRGDSAAYFCASSPWGQEETQYFGPGTRLLVL.

This chain links TRBV7-8 with TRBJ2-7; 7 nucleotides align to TRBD2. The CDR3 consists of 13 residues. From germline, CDR1 is SGHVS and CDR2 FQNEAQ. Trimming removed 9 bases from V and 2 bases from J; junction bases left unmatched: 7. The CDR3 coding sequence is TGTGCCAGGAGCCGAGGACTAGCCTACGAGCAGTACTTC. Translated, it gives CARSRGLAYEQYF. Using reference TRBV7-8 and TRBJ2-7 for the parts outside the CDR3, the full variable domain is GAGVSQSPRYKVAKRGQDVALRCDPISGHVSLFWYQQALGQGPEFLTYFQNEAQLDKSGLPSDRFFAERPEGSVSTLKIQRTQQEDSAVYLCARSRGLAYEQYFGPGTRLTVT.

The chain couples TRBV5-1 to TRBJ1-1; TRBD1 aligns across 7 bases. CDR1 is SGHRS and CDR2 is YFSETQ in the germline V gene. The CDR3 is 15 amino acids. The V segment lost 1 base and the J segment 1 base; nucleotides outside the gene matches: 4. The CDR3 is CASSLQGVPNTEAFF. CDR3 DNA sequence: TGCGCCAGCAGCTTGCAGGGGGTCCCGAACACTGAAGCTTTCTTT.

This clonotype was seen a handful of times. The chain combines TRBV18 with TRBJ2-5; 8 bases agree with TRBD1. After removal of 5 bases from V and 3 bases from J, the junction contained 5 bases not matched to a gene. The CDR3 consists of 14 residues. Per germline, CDR1 KGHSH and CDR2 LQKENI. The CDR3 nucleotides read TGTGCCAGCTCAACTAAGACAGGGGAAGAGACCCAGTACTTC. It yields the protein CASSTKTGEETQYF.

This clonotype was found a few times. Here the CDR3 reads CASSQEERTSGNQETQYF. The CDR3 bases are TGTGCCAGCAGCCAAGAGGAACGGACTAGCGGGAATCAAGAGACCCAGTACTTC. This rearrangement joins TRBV3-1 to TRBJ2-5; the match to TRBD2 covers 12 bases. The trim removed 0 bases at V and 2 bases at J, leaving 7 bases unmatched. CDR3 length equals 18 residues. Looked up from germline, CDR1 is LGHDT and CDR2 is YNNKEL (reference sequence).

This clonotype was found many times. The J gene is TRBJ2-1, the V gene TRBV20-1; D gene ambiguous. Germline assignment: CDR1 DFQATT and CDR2 SNEGSKA (reference sequence). The length of the CDR3 is 12 residues. The CDR3 sequence is CSVGTRDNEQFF. As DNA, the CDR3 is TGCAGCGTTGGAACTCGTGACAATGAGCAGTTCTTC.